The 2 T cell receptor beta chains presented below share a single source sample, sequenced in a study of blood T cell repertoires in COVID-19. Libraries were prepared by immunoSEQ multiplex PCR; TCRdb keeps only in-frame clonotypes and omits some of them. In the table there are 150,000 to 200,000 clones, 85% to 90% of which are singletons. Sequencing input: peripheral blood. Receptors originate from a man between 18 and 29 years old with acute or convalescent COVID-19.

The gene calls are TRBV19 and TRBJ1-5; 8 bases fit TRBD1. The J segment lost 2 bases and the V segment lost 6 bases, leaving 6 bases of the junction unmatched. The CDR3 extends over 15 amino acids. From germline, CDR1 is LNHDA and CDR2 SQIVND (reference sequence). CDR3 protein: CASRGQAGGNQPQHF. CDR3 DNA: TGTGCCAGTAGGGGACAGGCGGGAGGCAATCAGCCCCAGCATTTT.

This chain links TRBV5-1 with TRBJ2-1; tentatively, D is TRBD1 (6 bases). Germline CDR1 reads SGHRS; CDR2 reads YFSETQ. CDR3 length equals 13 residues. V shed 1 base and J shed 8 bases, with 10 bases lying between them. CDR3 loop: CASSLPGADEQFF. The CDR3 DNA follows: TGCGCCAGCAGCTTGCCAGGGGCGGATGAGCAGTTCTTC.